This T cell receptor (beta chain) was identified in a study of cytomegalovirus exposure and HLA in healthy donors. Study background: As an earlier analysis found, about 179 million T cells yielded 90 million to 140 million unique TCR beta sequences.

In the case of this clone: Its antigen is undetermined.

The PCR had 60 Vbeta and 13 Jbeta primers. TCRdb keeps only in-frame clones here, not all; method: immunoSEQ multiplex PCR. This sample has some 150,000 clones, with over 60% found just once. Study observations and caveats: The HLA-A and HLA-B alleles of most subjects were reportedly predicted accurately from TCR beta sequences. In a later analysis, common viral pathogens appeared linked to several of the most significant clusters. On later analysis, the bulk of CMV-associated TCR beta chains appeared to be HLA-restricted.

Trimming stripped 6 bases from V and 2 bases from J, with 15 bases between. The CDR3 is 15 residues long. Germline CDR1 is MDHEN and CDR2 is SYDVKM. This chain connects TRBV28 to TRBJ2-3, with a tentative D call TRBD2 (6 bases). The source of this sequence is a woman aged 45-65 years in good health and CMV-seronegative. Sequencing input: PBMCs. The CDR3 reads CASSFPGGTTDTQYF. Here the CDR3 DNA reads TGTGCCAGCAGCTTCCCCGGGGGTACCACAGATACGCAGTATTTT.